This TCR beta chain came from a study of T-cell memory formation after mild COVID-19. TCRdb fed the 5' RACE reads into MiXCR, producing one record per CDR3 protein. The sample has some 210,000 distinct CDR3 sequences, about 18% seen once. CDR1 MNHNS and CDR2 SASEGT come from the germline V gene. The CDR3 covers 14 residues. The trim removed 6 bases at V and 5 bases at J, leaving 6 bases unmatched. Sequencing was carried out using PBMCs or a T cell subset sorted from them (not recorded which). This receptor was taken from an adult woman who had mild COVID-19 (a few samples of this study predate the infection). Cell type and time point are not known. The chain couples TRBV6-1 to TRBJ2-5, with 10 positions matching TRBD2. This CDR3 is CASRYLAGDETQYF. As DNA, the CDR3 is TGTGCCAGCAGATATCTAGCGGGGGATGAGACCCAGTACTTC.